The entry below describes one TCR beta chain. This sample stems from a study of T cell responses to AZD1222 COVID-19 vaccine. Clones were read by immunoSEQ multiplex PCR, and TCRdb kept only the in-frame ones, dropping some. The sample shows about 140,000 clones, roughly 92% of them seen only once. The origin of this receptor is an adult in good health. The sequencing used peripheral blood, collected on day 0 of AZD1222 vaccination.

DNA of the CDR3: TGTGCCAGCAGCTCTAGCGGGAGGTTTGATGAGCAGTTCTTC. This gives the protein CASSSSGRFDEQFF. The V call is TRBV13, the J call TRBJ2-1; 11 bases match TRBD2. CDR3 size: 14 residues. Germline V CDR1 and CDR2: PRHDT, FYEKMQ (reference sequence). Losses at the gene ends were 4 bases for V and 8 bases for J; bases not matched to a gene: 4. Full variable domain (rest looked up from reference TRBV13 and TRBJ2-1): AAGVIQSPRHLIKEKRETATLKCYPIPRHDTVYWYQQGPGQDPQFLISFYEKMQSDKGSIPDRFSAQQFSDYHSELNMSSLELGDSALYFCASSSSGRFDEQFFGPGTRLTVL.